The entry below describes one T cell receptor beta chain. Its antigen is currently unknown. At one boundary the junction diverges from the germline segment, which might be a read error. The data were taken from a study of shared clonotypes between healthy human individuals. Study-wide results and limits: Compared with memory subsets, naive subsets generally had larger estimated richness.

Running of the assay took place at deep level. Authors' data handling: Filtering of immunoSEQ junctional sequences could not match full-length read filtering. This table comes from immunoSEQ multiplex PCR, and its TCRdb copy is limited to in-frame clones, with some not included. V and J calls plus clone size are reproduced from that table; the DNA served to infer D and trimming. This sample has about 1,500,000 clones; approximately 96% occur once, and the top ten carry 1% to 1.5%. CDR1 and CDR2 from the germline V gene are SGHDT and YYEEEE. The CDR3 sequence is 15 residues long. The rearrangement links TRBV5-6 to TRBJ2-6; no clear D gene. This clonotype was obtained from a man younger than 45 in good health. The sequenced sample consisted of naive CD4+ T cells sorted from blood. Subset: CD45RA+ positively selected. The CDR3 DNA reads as TGTGCCAGCAGCTTGAATCCATCTGCGGCCAACGTCCTGACTTTC. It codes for CASSLNPSAANVLTF.